This T cell receptor delta chain was profiled in a study of gamma-delta chains in newborns, infants, children. The overall study: Polyclonal expansion of innate γδ T cells after birth follows microbial exposure.

This CDR3 is 19 amino acids long. Trimming at V came to 4 bases and at J to 0 bases, leaving 11 bases not matched to a gene. CDR1 and CDR2 (germline): GEAIGNYY, EKD. TCRdb re-called the reads with CATT. The sample holds more than 14,000 delta-chain clones, roughly 7.3% seen once. V is TRDV2 and J is TRDJ3; 7 bases fit TRDD3. The sequenced material came from blood. This sequence was found in a child who was a newborn, infant or young child, either healthy, febrile or measles-vaccinated (not recorded which). This CDR3 is CACDHTGDKSSWDTRQMFF. The CDR3 nucleotides are TGTGCCTGTGATCATACTGGGGATAAAAGCTCCTGGGACACCCGACAGATGTTTTTC.